This T cell receptor beta chain was recovered during a study of blood T cell repertoires in COVID-19. The authors' processing: Estimation of nucleated cell counts was performed using reference gene primer amplification. Assay used: immunoSEQ multiplex PCR; TCRdb lists only in-frame clones, some missing. V and J calls plus clone size are reproduced from that table; the DNA served to infer D and trimming. The sample records nearly 200,000 clones, about 80% being singletons. Unmatched junction bases numbered 3, after V lost 2 bases and J lost 3 bases. Germline loops: CDR1 MNHEY, CDR2 SMNVEV (reference sequence). The CDR3 runs 15 residues. Those who participated ranged in age from roughly 18 to 90 years and resided in about two dozen US areas. Cohorts were determined from participant-reported clinical history.

The clonotype comes from a man aged 35-49 years who had recovered from COVID-19. This chain joins TRBV27 and TRBJ2-2, with 7 bases aligning to TRBD1. The sample comprised PBMCs or T cells enriched from blood (not recorded which). The CDR3 is CASSLVQGYTGELFF. CDR3 in DNA: TGTGCCAGCAGTTTAGTACAGGGGTACACCGGGGAGCTGTTTTTT.